These 20 T cell receptor beta chains were all obtained from the same sample, sequenced in a study of T-cell reconstitution after alpha-beta-depleted transplantation in children. TCRbeta library construction was performed incorporating unique molecular identifiers. TCRdb reprocessed the PCR reads via MiXCR and lists one record per CDR3 protein. The data show approximately 650,000 distinct CDR3 sequences, around 12% seen once. Sequenced material: PBMCs, taken before TCRalphabeta/CD19-depleted stem cell transplant. The receptors shown here come from a girl aged 2 to 9 with congenital amegakaryocytic thrombocytopenia, due to receive a stem cell transplant.

This clonotype occurred a few times. This chain's CDR3 is CASSLTKGPGGDEQYF. The CDR3 DNA reads as TGTGCCAGCAGCTTAACTAAGGGCCCGGGAGGGGACGAGCAGTACTTC. The genes are TRBV11-2 and TRBJ2-7; 8 bases align to TRBD2. CDR3 length: 16 residues. Germline trimming cut 2 bases from V and 5 bases from J; bases unmatched to any gene: 11. The germline V gene has CDR1 SGHAT and CDR2 FQNNGV.

This clonotype has a single count. Being one base from a much bigger clone, this may be a read error. The chain links TRBV29-1 to TRBJ1-1, with D possibly being TRBD1 (5 bases). V was shortened by 5 bases and J by 1 base, with 14 bases between the two germline ends. Germline-derived CDR1 and CDR2 are SQVTM and ANQGSEA. This CDR3 contains 14 residues. CDR3 DNA: TGCAGCGTTCCTTTCGGGGGGAAGAACACTGAAGCTTTCTTT. Translating gives CSVPFGGKNTEAFF.

This clonotype was seen only a few times. Here the CDR3 DNA reads TGTGCCAGCTCAGTGGACAGGGGGCAAGATACGCAGTATTTT. Encoded protein: CASSVDRGQDTQYF. The gene calls are TRBV18 and TRBJ2-3; TRBD1 matches 11 bases. CDR1 and CDR2 from the germline V gene are KGHSH and LQKENI. This CDR3 is 14 amino acids long. V lost 5 bases and J lost 5; bases outside the gene matches: 3. The variable domain in full, with the rest retrieved from reference TRBV18 and TRBJ2-3, is NAGVMQNPRHLVRRRGQEARLRCSPMKGHSHVYWYRQLPEEGLKFMVYLQKENIIDESGMPKERFSAEFPKEGPSILRIQQVVRGDSAAYFCASSVDRGQDTQYFGPGTRLTVL.

Many counts were recorded for this clonotype. The genes are TRBV6-6 and TRBJ2-1, with 8 bases matching TRBD1. There are 13 residues in the CDR3. Trimming removed 6 bases from V and 5 bases from J; junction bases left unmatched: 3. The germline V gene has CDR1 MNHNY and CDR2 SVGAGI (reference sequence). The CDR3 bases are TGTGCCAGCAGCGACAGGGGCGACAATGAGCAGTTCTTC. It specifies CASSDRGDNEQFF.

V is TRBV7-3 and J is TRBJ2-1, with D unresolved. There are 14 residues in the CDR3. Trimming shortened V by 5 bases and J by 6 bases, and 14 bases separated the two germline ends. Germline values: CDR1 SGHTA, CDR2 FQGTGA. CDR3 loop: CASSRAAASNEQFF. DNA for the CDR3: TGTGCCAGCAGCCGGGCCGCGGCGAGCAATGAGCAGTTCTTC.

This clonotype was counted only a few times. The chain joins TRBV3-1 to TRBJ1-4; D unclear. V was clipped by 3 bases and J by 8 bases, with 4 bases between them. From germline, CDR1 is LGHDT and CDR2 YNNKEL (reference sequence). The CDR3 spans 11 residues. The chain's CDR3 is CASSQAEKLFF. The CDR3 DNA is TGTGCCAGCAGCCAGGCCGAAAAACTGTTTTTT.

This clonotype came up many times. The chain couples TRBV19 to TRBJ2-5, with D perhaps being TRBD1 or TRBD2 (5 bases each). The V end was cut by 10 bases, the J end by 5 bases, with 20 bases between. CDR3 length equals 14 residues. Germline V gene data show CDR1 as LNHDA and CDR2 as SQIVND (reference sequence). The CDR3 sequence: CATSQLGVGETQYF. In nucleotides, the CDR3 is TGTGCCACCTCTCAACTAGGGGTAGGGGAGACCCAGTACTTC. The complete variable domain, with remaining parts taken from reference TRBV19 and TRBJ2-5, reads DGGITQSPKYLFRKEGQNVTLSCEQNLNHDAMYWYRQDPGQGLRLIYYSQIVNDFQKGDIAEGYSVSREKKESFPLTVTSAQKNPTAFYLCATSQLGVGETQYFGPGTRLLVL.

The rearrangement joins TRBV5-5 to TRBJ2-6, with D possibly TRBD1 on 5 matching bases. CDR3 length: 16 residues. Germline V gives CDR1 SGHKS, CDR2 YYEKEE (reference sequence). Trimming removed 0 bases at V and 4 bases at J, with 11 bases between. This CDR3 reads CASSLVQGTGANVLTF. The CDR3 DNA reads TGTGCCAGCAGCTTGGTTCAGGGTACCGGGGCCAACGTCCTGACTTTC.

This clonotype was seen a handful of times. The rearrangement links TRBV20-1 to TRBJ2-1; no clear D. This CDR3 has 12 residues. Germline V CDR1 and CDR2: DFQATT, SNEGSKA (reference sequence). The V and J ends lost 3 bases and 2 bases respectively, with 5 bases between them. CDR3 protein: CSASITYNEQFF. The CDR3, as DNA: TGCAGTGCTAGTATCACCTACAATGAGCAGTTCTTC.

This clonotype has at least ten counts. The chain uses TRBV20-1 and TRBJ2-7; TRBD2 is a possible D gene (6 bases). Germline assignment: CDR1 DFQATT and CDR2 SNEGSKA (reference sequence). V lost 3 bases to trimming and J lost 2 bases, with 14 bases between them. The CDR3 covers 14 residues. CDR3 region: CSARRTGETYEQYF. CDR3 DNA: TGCAGTGCTAGGAGGACGGGAGAGACCTACGAGCAGTACTTC.

There are a few counts of this clonotype. The chain uses TRBV12-5 and TRBJ2-1, with 14 bases lining up with TRBD2. The CDR3 runs 15 residues. V gave up 5 bases and J gave up 7 bases; unmatched junction bases: 4. Looked up from germline, CDR1 is LGHNT and CDR2 is FRNRAP. CDR3 DNA sequence: TGTGCTAGTGGTCCGGGGACTAGCGGGAGTAATGAGCAGTTCTTC. Amino acid sequence: CASGPGTSGSNEQFF.

This clonotype was counted many times. The V and J genes are TRBV29-1 and TRBJ2-3; D gene ambiguous. CDR1 and CDR2 from the germline V gene are SQVTM and ANQGSEA. This CDR3 region has 12 residues. Trimming shortened V by 2 bases and J by 6 bases, and 9 bases separated the two germline ends. The CDR3 here is CSVERRGDTQYF. The DNA of the CDR3 is TGCAGCGTTGAAAGGCGTGGGGATACGCAGTATTTT.

This clonotype has only a few counts. The rearrangement joins TRBV27 to TRBJ1-5; TRBD1 agrees at 7 bases. V dropped 11 bases and J dropped 0; count of bases not matched to a gene: 7. Germline V gives CDR1 MNHEY, CDR2 SMNVEV (reference sequence). CDR3 length: 14 residues. The CDR3 loop reads CAGHRDSSNQPQHF. Written as DNA, the CDR3 is TGTGCCGGCCACCGGGACAGTAGCAATCAGCCCCAGCATTTT.

Only a few counts were recorded for this clonotype. The V and J genes are TRBV6-5 and TRBJ1-6; 7 bases are shared with TRBD1. The CDR3 is made up of 13 amino acids. In germline, CDR1 is MNHEY, CDR2 SVGAGI. The V and J ends lost 5 bases and 9 bases, in that order; junction bases with no gene match: 4. CDR3 amino acids: CASSHRGGSPLHF. CDR3 DNA sequence: TGTGCCAGCAGTCACAGGGGTGGTTCACCCCTCCACTTT.

The genes are TRBV20-1 and TRBJ2-3; the D call may be TRBD1 or TRBD2 (5 bases each). Trimming took off 5 bases at V and 6 bases at J, with 12 bases between the two ends. Germline V CDR1 and CDR2: DFQATT, SNEGSKA (reference sequence). The CDR3 spans 12 residues. CDR3 region: CSADGWGDTQYF. Written as DNA, the CDR3 is TGCAGTGCTGACGGATGGGGGGATACGCAGTATTTT.

This clonotype has only one observation. The chain recombines TRBV20-1 with TRBJ1-1; 8 positions match TRBD1. There are 16 residues in the CDR3. Trimming took 6 bases from V and 6 from J; bases not matched to a gene: 18. CDR1 is DFQATT and CDR2 is SNEGSKA in the germline V gene (reference sequence). The CDR3 loop is CSANPGGATRPAEAFF. The DNA of the CDR3 is TGCAGTGCCAATCCAGGGGGCGCGACAAGACCCGCTGAAGCTTTCTTT.

The chain joins TRBV15 to TRBJ2-7; TRBD1 is a possible D gene (6 bases). This CDR3 region has 12 residues. V was pared by 8 bases and J by 3 bases, with 11 bases between. Germline CDR1 and CDR2: LNHNV and YYDKDF (reference sequence). The CDR3 reads CATSTGYYEQYF. Here the CDR3 DNA reads TGTGCCACCTCGACAGGTTACTACGAGCAGTACTTC.

This clonotype was observed many times. V and J are TRBV12-3 or TRBV12-4 and TRBJ2-2; D ambiguous. V was trimmed by 3 bases and J by 3 bases, leaving 5 bases between them. The CDR3 has 13 residues. The CDR3 sequence: CASSFDHTGELFF. Written as DNA, the CDR3 is TGTGCCAGCAGTTTTGACCACACCGGGGAGCTGTTTTTT.

This clonotype appeared many times. The CDR3 sequence: CASTPGRSNTEAFF. The CDR3 DNA is TGTGCCAGCACCCCGGGACGGTCGAACACTGAAGCTTTCTTT. V usage is TRBV12-3 or TRBV12-4 and J usage is TRBJ1-1; D perhaps matches TRBD1 (5 bases). The CDR3 runs to 14 residues. V dropped 7 bases and J dropped 1 base, with 13 bases sitting between them.

The chain employs TRBV29-1 and TRBJ2-3, with 7 bases aligning to TRBD2. The germline V gene has CDR1 SQVTM and CDR2 ANQGSEA. The ends lost 6 bases at V and 3 bases at J; junction bases unmatched: 6. This CDR3 has 13 residues. The chain's CDR3 is CSVAGGGTDTQYF. CDR3 nucleotides: TGCAGCGTCGCCGGCGGGGGTACAGATACGCAGTATTTT.